The clone carrying this T cell receptor beta chain has more than one count but fewer than ten. Peripheral blood genomic DNA, not sorted cells or RNA, was the template. This specimen comes from a study of T cell repertoires in aging, cancer and after chemotherapy. At the level of the study: Six age groups, ranging from 30 or younger to 70 or older, included the donors. Repeat sampling of healthy donors over several months to years showed clear clonal overlap.

Germline CDR1 is PRHDT and CDR2 is FYEKMQ (reference sequence). The CDR3 spans 12 residues. The ends were cut back, 5 bases at V and 3 bases at J, with 6 bases in the middle. TRB rearrangements spanning V, D and J were amplified using mixed TRB-A/B primers. Via MiXCR, TCRdb re-called the multiplex PCR reads, giving one row per CDR3 protein. This table has thousands of distinct CDR3 sequences, roughly 31% appearing once. This chain uses TRBV13 with TRBJ2-3, with D unclear. Sequenced input: blood. The origin of this receptor is a human donor in good health. The CDR3 loop is CASSIHTDTQYF. In DNA, the CDR3 is TGTGCCAGCAGCATACATACAGATACGCAGTATTTT. The variable domain in full, completed from reference TRBV13 and TRBJ2-3, reads AAGVIQSPRHLIKEKRETATLKCYPIPRHDTVYWYQQGPGQDPQFLISFYEKMQSDKGSIPDRFSAQQFSDYHSELNMSSLELGDSALYFCASSIHTDTQYFGPGTRLTVL.